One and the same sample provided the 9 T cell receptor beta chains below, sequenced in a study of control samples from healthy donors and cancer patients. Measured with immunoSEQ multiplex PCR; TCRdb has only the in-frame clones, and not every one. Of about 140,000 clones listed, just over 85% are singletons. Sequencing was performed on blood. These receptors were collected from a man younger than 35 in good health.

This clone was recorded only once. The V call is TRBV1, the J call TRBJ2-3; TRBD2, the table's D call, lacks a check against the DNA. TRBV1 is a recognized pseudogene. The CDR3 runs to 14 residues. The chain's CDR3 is CTSSQRVGTDTQYF. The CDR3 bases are TGCACCAGCAGCCAACGGGTTGGGACAGATACGCAGTATTTT.

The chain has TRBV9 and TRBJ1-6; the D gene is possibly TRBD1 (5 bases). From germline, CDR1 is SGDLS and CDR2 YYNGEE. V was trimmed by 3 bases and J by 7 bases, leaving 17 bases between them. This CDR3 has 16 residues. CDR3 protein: CASSAPRGAGNSPLHF. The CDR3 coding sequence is TGTGCCAGCAGCGCCCCTAGGGGTGCGGGAAATTCACCCCTCCACTTT.

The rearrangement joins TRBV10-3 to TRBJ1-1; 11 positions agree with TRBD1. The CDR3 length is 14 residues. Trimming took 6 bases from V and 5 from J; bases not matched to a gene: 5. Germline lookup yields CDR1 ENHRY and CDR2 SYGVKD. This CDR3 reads CAIRGGTGGTEAFF. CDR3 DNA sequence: TGTGCCATCAGAGGGGGGACAGGGGGGACTGAAGCTTTCTTT.

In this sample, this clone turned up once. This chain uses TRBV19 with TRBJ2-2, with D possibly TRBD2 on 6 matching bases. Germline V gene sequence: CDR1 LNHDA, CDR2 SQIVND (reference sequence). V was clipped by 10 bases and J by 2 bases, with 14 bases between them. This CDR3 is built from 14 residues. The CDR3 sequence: CATTGTYNTGELFF. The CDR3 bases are TGTGCCACCACCGGGACTTATAACACCGGGGAGCTGTTTTTT.

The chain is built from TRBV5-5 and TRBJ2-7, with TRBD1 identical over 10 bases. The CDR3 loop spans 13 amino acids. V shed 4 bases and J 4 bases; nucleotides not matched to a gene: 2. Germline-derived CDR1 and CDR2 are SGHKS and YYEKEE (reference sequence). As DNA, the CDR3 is TGTGCCAGCAGCCGACAGGGGGCGTACGAGCAGTACTTC. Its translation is CASSRQGAYEQYF. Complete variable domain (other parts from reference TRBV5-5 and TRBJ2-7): DAGVTQSPTHLIKTRGQQVTLRCSPISGHKSVSWYQQVLGQGPQFIFQYYEKEERGRGNFPDRFSARQFPNYSSELNVNALLLGDSALYLCASSRQGAYEQYFGPGTRLTVT.

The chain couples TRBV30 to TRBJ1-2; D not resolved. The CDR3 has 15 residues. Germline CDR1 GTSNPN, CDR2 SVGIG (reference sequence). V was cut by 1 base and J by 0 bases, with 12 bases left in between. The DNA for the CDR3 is TGTGCCTGGAGTGCCCCGGACGGTACTAACTATGGCTACACCTTC. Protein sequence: CAWSAPDGTNYGYTF.

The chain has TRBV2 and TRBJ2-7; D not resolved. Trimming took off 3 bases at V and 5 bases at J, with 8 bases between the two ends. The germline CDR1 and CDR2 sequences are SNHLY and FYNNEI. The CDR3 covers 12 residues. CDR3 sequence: CASSELRDEQYF. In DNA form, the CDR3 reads TGTGCCAGCAGTGAGTTGCGCGACGAGCAGTACTTC.

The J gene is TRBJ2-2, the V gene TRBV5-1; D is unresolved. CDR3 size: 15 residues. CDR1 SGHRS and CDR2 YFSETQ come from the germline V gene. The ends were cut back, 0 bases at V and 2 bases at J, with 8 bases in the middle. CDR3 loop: CASSLVQSNTGELFF. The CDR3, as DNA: TGCGCCAGCAGCTTGGTACAGAGTAACACCGGGGAGCTGTTTTTT.

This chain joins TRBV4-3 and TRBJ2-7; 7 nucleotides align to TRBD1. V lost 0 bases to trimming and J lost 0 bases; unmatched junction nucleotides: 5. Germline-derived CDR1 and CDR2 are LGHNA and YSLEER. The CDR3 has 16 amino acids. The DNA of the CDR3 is TGCGCCAGCAGCCAAGATCCGACAGGGCGCTCCTACGAGCAGTACTTC. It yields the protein CASSQDPTGRSYEQYF.